This T cell receptor (beta chain) emerged from a study of T cells in Graves' hyperthyroidism and ophthalmopathy. Germline values: CDR1 MDHEN, CDR2 SYDVKM. There are 12 residues in the CDR3. Trimming took off 5 bases at V and 9 bases at J, with 11 bases between the two ends. Patients aged 18 to 65 with hyperthyroidism were newly diagnosed, with duration under 2 months. For the diagnoses, clinical symptoms, serum thyroxine and TRAb, thyroid ultrasound and orbital computed tomography were used. Sample collection date corresponds to first hyperthyroidism diagnosis, prior to any ophthalmopathy symptoms. TCR beta CDR3 regions were amplified from RNA transcripts. Researchers ran a first-round RT-PCR on the TCR CDR3 using the HTBI primer set. In TCRdb, the multiplex PCR reads were re-called with MiXCR into one record per CDR3 protein. The sample has around 250,000 distinct CDR3 sequences, roughly 15% seen once.

The study's findings and limits: The model made its ophthalmopathy prediction, and onset followed a median approximately six months later.

This clonotype came up once. Its antigen is undetermined. This may come from a read error, since a much larger clone is one base off. The clonotype comes from a middle-aged woman with Graves' hyperthyroidism that later progressed to Graves' ophthalmopathy. Specimen: blood. This chain links TRBV28 with TRBJ2-1, with D perhaps matching TRBD2 (5 bases). CDR3 sequence (DNA): TGTGCCAGCAGTCCTAGCCCCGGTGAGCAGTTCTTC. This encodes CASSPSPGEQFF. The complete variable domain, with remaining parts taken from reference TRBV28 and TRBJ2-1, reads DVKVTQSSRYLVKRTGEKVFLECVQDMDHENMFWYRQDPGLGLRLIYFSYDVKMKEKGDIPEGYSVSREKKERFSLILESASTNQTSMYLCASSPSPGEQFFGPGTRLTVL.